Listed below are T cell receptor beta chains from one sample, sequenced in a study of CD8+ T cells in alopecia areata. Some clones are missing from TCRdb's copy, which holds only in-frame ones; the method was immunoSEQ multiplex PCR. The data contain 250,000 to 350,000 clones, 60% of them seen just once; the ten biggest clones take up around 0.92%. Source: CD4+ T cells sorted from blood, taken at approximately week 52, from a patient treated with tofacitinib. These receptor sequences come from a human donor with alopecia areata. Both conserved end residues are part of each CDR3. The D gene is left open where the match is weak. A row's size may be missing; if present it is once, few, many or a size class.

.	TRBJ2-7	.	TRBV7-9	TGTGCCAGCAGCTTAGCGCCGTCGGGATACGAGCAGTACTTC	CASSLAPSGYEQYF
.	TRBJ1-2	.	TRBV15	TGTGCCACCAGCAGTTACGGGGGTCTCAACTATGGCTACACCTTC	CATSSYGGLNYGYTF
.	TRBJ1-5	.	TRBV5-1	TGCGCCAGCAGCTTGGATGGCAGCAATCAGCCCCAGCATTTT	CASSLDGSNQPQHF
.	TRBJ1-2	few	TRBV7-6	TGTGCCAGCAGCCGGACGGAAAACTATGGCTACACCTTC	CASSRTENYGYTF
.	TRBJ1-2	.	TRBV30	TGTGCCTGGAGTTTTCCGACAGGCGTCAACTATGGCTACACCTTC	CAWSFPTGVNYGYTF
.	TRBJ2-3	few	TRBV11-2	TGTGCCAGCAGCTTAGACCCACTAAGCACAGATACGCAGTATTTT	CASSLDPLSTDTQYF
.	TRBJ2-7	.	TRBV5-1	TGCGCCAGCAGCTCCGACAGGTTCCCCTACGAGCAGTACTTC	CASSSDRFPYEQYF
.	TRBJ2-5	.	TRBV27	TGTGCCAGCAGTTTGGGGGGCCTTACCTCCAAGGAGACCCAGTACTTC	CASSLGGLTSKETQYF
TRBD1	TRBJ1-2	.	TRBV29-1	TGCAGCGTTGCGGGGACAGGGGGCGCCGATGGCTACACCTTC	CSVAGTGGADGYTF
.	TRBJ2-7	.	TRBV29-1	TGCAGCGTTCTTTTTCTCTACGAGCAGTACTTC	CSVLFLYEQYF
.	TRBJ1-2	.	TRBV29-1	TGCAGCGTTGTTGGCGTTTCGGGCTACACCTTC	CSVVGVSGYTF
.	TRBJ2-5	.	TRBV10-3	TGTGCCACCCAACAGGGACAAGAGACCCAGTACTTC	CATQQGQETQYF
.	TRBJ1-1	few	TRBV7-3	TGTGCCAGCAGCTTTGGGGGCACAGGGGAAGCTTTCTTT	CASSFGGTGEAFF
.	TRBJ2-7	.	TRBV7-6	TGTGCCAGCAGTACCAGAGCCTACGAGCAGTACTTC	CASSTRAYEQYF
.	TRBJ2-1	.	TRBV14	TGTGCCAGCAGCCAACTAGTGCTCAATGAGCAGTTCTTC	CASSQLVLNEQFF
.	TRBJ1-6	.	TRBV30	TGTGCCTGGACCACGGACGGACTTTCACCCCTCCACTTT	CAWTTDGLSPLHF
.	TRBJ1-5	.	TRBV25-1	TGTGCCAGCAGTGAGTGGAATCAGCCCCAGCATTTT	CASSEWNQPQHF
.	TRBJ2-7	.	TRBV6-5	TGTGCCAGCGGAAATCAGGGGCCGCGGGCCGAGCAGTACTTC	CASGNQGPRAEQYF
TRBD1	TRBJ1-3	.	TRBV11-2	TGTGCCAGCAGCCCGGGACAGCGTTCTGGAAACACCATATATTTT	CASSPGQRSGNTIYF
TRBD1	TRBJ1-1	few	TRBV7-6	TGTGCCAGCAGCCCTGGGGGACAGGGAAACACTGAAGCTTTCTTT	CASSPGGQGNTEAFF
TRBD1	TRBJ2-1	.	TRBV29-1	TGCAGCGTTGAAGCTCCGGACAGGGTGAGCAATGAGCAGTTCTTC	CSVEAPDRVSNEQFF
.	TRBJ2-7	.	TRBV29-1	TGCAGCGTTGTCGGGGGACACGGCTACGAGCAGTACTTC	CSVVGGHGYEQYF
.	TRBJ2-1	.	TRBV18	TGTGCCAGCTCACCACGGCAGCTTTACAATGAGCAGTTCTTC	CASSPRQLYNEQFF
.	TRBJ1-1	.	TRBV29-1	TGCAGCGTAACGAAAGGGGGGACTGAAGCTTTCTTT	CSVTKGGTEAFF
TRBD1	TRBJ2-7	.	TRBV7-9	TGTGCCAGCAGCATCGACAGGGCGCCCTACGAGCAGTACTTC	CASSIDRAPYEQYF
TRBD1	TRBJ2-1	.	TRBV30	TGTGCCTGGACGAGGGACAGCATATCGTACAATGAGCAGTTCTTC	CAWTRDSISYNEQFF
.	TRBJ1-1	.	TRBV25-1	TGTGCCAGCAGTCCCGCTAGAATCACTGAAGCTTTCTTT	CASSPARITEAFF
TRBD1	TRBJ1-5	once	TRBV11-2	TGTGCCAGCAGCTTACGACAGGGCCTTAGCAATCAGCCCCAGCATTTT	CASSLRQGLSNQPQHF
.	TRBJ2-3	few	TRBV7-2	TGTGCCAGCAGCTTAGTAGGGGCCACAGATACGCAGTATTTT	CASSLVGATDTQYF
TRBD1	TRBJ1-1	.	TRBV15	TGTGCCACCAGCAGAGCCACCGGGACAGGGGCCACTGAAGCTTTCTTT	CATSRATGTGATEAFF
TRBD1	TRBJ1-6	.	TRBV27	TGTGCCAGCAGCTTCGGGACAGATAATTCACCCCTCCACTTT	CASSFGTDNSPLHF
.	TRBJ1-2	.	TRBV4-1	TGCGCCAGCAGCCAAGATAGGCGTAACTATGGCTACACCTTC	CASSQDRRNYGYTF
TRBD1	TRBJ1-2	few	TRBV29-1	TGCAGCGTGGGTCGACAGGGCGATGGCTACACCTTC	CSVGRQGDGYTF
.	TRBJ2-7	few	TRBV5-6	TGTGCCAGCAGTGGGGGGATCTACGAGCAGTACTTC	CASSGGIYEQYF
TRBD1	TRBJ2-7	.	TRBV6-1	TGTGCCAGCAGTACAAGACAGGGACGAAGAGAGCAGTACTTC	CASSTRQGRREQYF
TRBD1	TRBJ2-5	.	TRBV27	TGTGCCAGCAGTCCTGGGACAGGTGGGGCCCAGTACTTC	CASSPGTGGAQYF
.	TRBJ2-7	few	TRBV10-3	TGTGCCATCAGTGAGACCTACGAGCAGTACTTC	CAISETYEQYF
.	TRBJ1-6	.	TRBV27	TGTGCCAGCCCATTGGGCGGGGGTAATTCACCCCTCCACTTT	CASPLGGGNSPLHF
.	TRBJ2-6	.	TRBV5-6	TGTGCCAGCAGCTTGGGAGCACGGACTGGGGCCAACGTCCTGACTTTC	CASSLGARTGANVLTF
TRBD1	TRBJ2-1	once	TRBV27	TGTGCCAGCACGGGACAGTCCTACAATGAGCAGTTCTTC	CASTGQSYNEQFF
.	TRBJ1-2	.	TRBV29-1	TGCAGCGTTAAACAGGGCTATGGCTACACCTTC	CSVKQGYGYTF
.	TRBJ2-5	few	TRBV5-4	TGTGCCAGCAGCTTTTTATCCGAAGAGACCCAGTACTTC	CASSFLSEETQYF
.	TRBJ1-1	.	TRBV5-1	TGCGCCAGCAGCTTGGTGGAGGATTACACTGAAGCTTTCTTT	CASSLVEDYTEAFF
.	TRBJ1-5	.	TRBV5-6	TGTGCCAGCAGCTTGGTAGGGGCGGGACAGCCCCAGCATTTT	CASSLVGAGQPQHF
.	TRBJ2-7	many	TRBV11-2	TGTGCCAGCAGCTTTTTGGACGAGCAGTACTTC	CASSFLDEQYF
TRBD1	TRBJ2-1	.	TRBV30	TGTGCCTGGAGAGTAAGGGGACAGGGTAACAATGAGCAGTTCTTC	CAWRVRGQGNNEQFF
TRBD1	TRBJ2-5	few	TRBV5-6	TGTGCCAGCAGCTTGTGGGGCAGGGGGCAGGAGACCCAGTACTTC	CASSLWGRGQETQYF
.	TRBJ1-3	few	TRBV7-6	TGTGCCAGCAGCTTACGGGGGAGCTCTGGAAACACCATATATTTT	CASSLRGSSGNTIYF
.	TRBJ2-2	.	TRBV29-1	TGCAGCATCCACCTCCCAGCGAACACCGGGGAGCTGTTTTTT	CSIHLPANTGELFF
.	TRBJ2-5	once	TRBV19	TGTGCCAGTAGTAACGGACGGAGCCCAGAGACCCAGTACTTC	CASSNGRSPETQYF
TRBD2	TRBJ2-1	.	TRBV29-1	TGCAGCGTTGCAAAACGGACGGGGGGAACCTACAATGAGCAGTTCTTC	CSVAKRTGGTYNEQFF
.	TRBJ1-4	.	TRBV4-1	TGCGCCAGCAGCCAACCTAGGGAGGGTCGGTCTAATGAAAAACTGTTTTTT	CASSQPREGRSNEKLFF
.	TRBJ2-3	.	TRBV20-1	TGCAGTGCTCAGGGGACAGATACGCAGTATTTT	CSAQGTDTQYF
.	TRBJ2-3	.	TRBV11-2	TGTGCCAGCAGCTCTACTAGAGGGACGCAGTATTTT	CASSSTRGTQYF
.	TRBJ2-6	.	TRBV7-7	TGTGCTAGCAGCTTAGGTTTGGGACCTGGGGCCAACGTCCTGACTTTC	CASSLGLGPGANVLTF